This T cell receptor (beta chain) was sequenced for a study of cytomegalovirus exposure and HLA in healthy donors. For the study at large: According to later analysis, the same platform produced the 120 or so validation and several hundred first-cohort repertoires.

The CDR3 spans 15 residues. Looked up from germline, CDR1 is MGHRA and CDR2 is YSYEKL. The V and J ends lost 3 bases and 4 bases respectively, with 12 bases between them. A note on this clone: The antigen remains unidentified.

TCRdb's table, derived via immunoSEQ multiplex PCR, lists solely in-frame clones and lacks some. Altogether under 200,000 clones are present, more than 80% being singletons, with the ten largest covering 3%. Regarding the study as a whole: Listed as cytomegalovirus-associated were over 150 TCR beta chains.

Separation from the 666-subject first cohort characterized the roughly 130-subject validation cohort, to which the donors belonged. The sequence was collected from a woman between 18 and 29 years old in good health and CMV-seropositive. The rearrangement uses TRBV4-1 and TRBJ2-2, with D unclear. The sample taken for sequencing was PBMCs. Here the CDR3 DNA reads TGCGCCAGCAGCCATCTCGGGTCGAGCACCGGGGAGCTGTTTTTT. Its translation: CASSHLGSSTGELFF.